These 30 T cell receptor beta chains came from one sample sequenced in a study of Ad26.COV2.S vaccination and SARS-CoV-2 variants. Treatment noted: some 19 received Ad26.COV2.S at low or high dose, single or two shots; 5 received placebo; per-sample allocation not given. The samples were gathered on day 63 after the first injection of vaccine or placebo. Assay used: immunoSEQ multiplex PCR; TCRdb lists only in-frame clones, some missing. The repertoire holds about 680,000 clones, with around 90% as singletons. Specimen: peripheral blood, collected in a trial of Ad26.COV2.S vaccine versus placebo. The source of these receptors is a person aged 18-65 years who received the Ad26.COV2.S COVID-19 vaccine or a placebo.

This chain connects TRBV5-6 to TRBJ2-5, with TRBD2 matching over 7 bases. The length of the CDR3 is 14 residues. Per germline, CDR1 SGHDT and CDR2 YYEEEE. With 4 bases clipped from V and 3 bases from J, the junction kept 6 bases outside the gene matches. CDR3 sequence: CASSPGGKEETQYF. In DNA, the CDR3 is TGTGCCAGCAGCCCCGGGGGGAAGGAAGAGACCCAGTACTTC.

In this sample, this clone turned up once. The rearrangement links TRBV6-5 to TRBJ2-5; either TRBD1 or TRBD2 may fit D (6 bases each). This CDR3 is 14 amino acids long. Between the trimmed V and J ends, which lost 1 base and 5 bases, there was a span of 11 bases. The germline V gene has CDR1 MNHEY and CDR2 SVGAGI. The CDR3 DNA follows: TGTGCCAGCAGTTACTGGGGGGCAGGTGAGACCCAGTACTTC. Its protein is CASSYWGAGETQYF.

The J gene is TRBJ2-3, the V gene TRBV7-9, with D unresolved. CDR1 is SEHNR, CDR2 FQNEAQ, per germline (reference sequence). Trimming left V 7 bases short and J 2 bases short, with 7 bases between. The CDR3 has 12 amino acids. CDR3 in amino acids: CASTLLTDTQYF. CDR3 DNA sequence: TGTGCCAGCACTCTTCTCACAGATACGCAGTATTTT. Using reference TRBV7-9 and TRBJ2-3 for the parts outside the CDR3, the full variable domain is DTGVSQNPRHKITKRGQNVTFRCDPISEHNRLYWYRQTLGQGPEFLTYFQNEAQLEKSRLLSDRFSAERPKGSFSTLEIQRTEQGDSAMYLCASTLLTDTQYFGPGTRLTVL.

This clone was seen only a few times. The V call is TRBV2, the J call TRBJ1-5; 10 bases agree with TRBD1. CDR3 size: 14 residues. After removal of 8 bases from V and 9 bases from J, the junction contained 10 bases not matched to a gene. The germline V gene has CDR1 SNHLY and CDR2 FYNNEI. DNA of the CDR3: TGTGCCAGCCATCCGGGACAGGGGAGAGGGCCCCAGCATTTT. Encoded protein: CASHPGQGRGPQHF.

The chain links TRBV25-1 to TRBJ1-2; 9 nucleotides agree with TRBD1. With V trimmed by 7 bases and J by 7 bases, 13 bases remained unmatched. Germline V CDR1 and CDR2: MGHDK, SYGVNS. The CDR3 has 15 amino acids. CDR3 sequence (DNA): TGTGCCAGCATGGCACCGGGACAGGGTCCTAGTGGCTACACCTTC. It specifies CASMAPGQGPSGYTF.

This clone turned up a few times. This chain joins TRBV6-5 and TRBJ2-2; D is unclear. The CDR3 has 15 residues. Germline V lookup: CDR1 MNHEY, CDR2 SVGAGI. Between the trimmed V and J ends, which lost 7 bases and 1 base, there was a span of 13 bases. The CDR3 spells CASNLQRGNTGELFF. As DNA, the CDR3 is TGTGCCAGCAATCTTCAAAGAGGGAACACCGGGGAGCTGTTTTTT.

The genes are TRBV11-2 and TRBJ2-3, with TRBD2 matching over 8 bases. V lost 0 bases to trimming and J lost 0 bases; unmatched junction nucleotides: 2. The CDR3 runs 16 residues. The V gene's germline CDR1 is SGHAT and CDR2 FQNNGV. As DNA, the CDR3 is TGTGCCAGCAGCTTAGACATAGCGGGGAGCACAGATACGCAGTATTTT. This sequence encodes CASSLDIAGSTDTQYF.

This chain connects TRBV7-9 to TRBJ1-2, with D possibly being TRBD1 (5 bases). The CDR3 has 13 amino acids. V shed 5 bases and J shed 7 bases, with 14 bases lying between them. Germline assignment: CDR1 SEHNR and CDR2 FQNEAQ (reference sequence). DNA of the CDR3: TGTGCCAGCAGCCGGGAGGAGAGGGGTGGCTACACCTTC. It yields the protein CASSREERGGYTF. The full variable domain, rest sourced from reference TRBV7-9 and TRBJ1-2, is DTGVSQNPRHKITKRGQNVTFRCDPISEHNRLYWYRQTLGQGPEFLTYFQNEAQLEKSRLLSDRFSAERPKGSFSTLEIQRTEQGDSAMYLCASSREERGGYTFGSGTRLTVV.

This clone was seen just once. The chain carries TRBV23-1 and TRBJ2-3; possible D gene TRBD1, 5 bases. TRBV23-1 is placed among ORFs of uncertain function. This CDR3 spans 14 amino acids. The ends were cut back, 4 bases at V and 4 bases at J, with 12 bases in the middle. In nucleotides, the CDR3 is TGCGCCAGCAGTCCCCGCCTAGGGGCAGATACGCAGTATTTT. Protein: CASSPRLGADTQYF.

The rearrangement joins TRBV14 to TRBJ2-1, with D unresolved. The CDR3 consists of 15 residues. V shed 5 bases and J shed 8 bases, with 19 bases lying between them. CDR1 is SGHDN, CDR2 FVKESK, per germline. The CDR3 protein is CASSARALRLHEQFF. The CDR3 DNA follows: TGTGCCAGCAGCGCCCGGGCCCTACGGCTCCATGAGCAGTTCTTC.

V is TRBV2 and J is TRBJ2-3; TRBD1 agrees at 9 bases. In germline, CDR1 is SNHLY, CDR2 FYNNEI. CDR3 length equals 13 residues. V was pared by 11 bases and J by 6 bases, with 9 bases of the junction left unmatched. This CDR3 reads CAGSRDRDDTQYF. As DNA, the CDR3 is TGTGCCGGAAGCCGGGACAGGGACGATACGCAGTATTTT.

This sequence joins TRBV5-1 and TRBJ1-1; 8 positions agree with TRBD1. The V gene end was trimmed by 7 bases and the J gene end by 8 bases; junction bases not matched to a gene: 7. Germline V lookup: CDR1 SGHRS, CDR2 YFSETQ. This CDR3 comprises 12 residues. CDR3 in DNA: TGCGCCAGCGGACAGGGTTCCCAAGAAGCTTTCTTT. Amino acids: CASGQGSQEAFF.

This sequence joins TRBV9 and TRBJ2-3, with 7 bases identical to TRBD2. With V trimmed by 5 bases and J by 6 bases, 6 bases remained unmatched. The length of the CDR3 is 13 residues. Germline values: CDR1 SGDLS, CDR2 YYNGEE. The CDR3 sequence: CASRGAGKDTQYF. The CDR3 DNA reads TGTGCCAGCAGGGGAGCGGGAAAGGATACGCAGTATTTT.

The chain recombines TRBV19 with TRBJ2-7; 12 positions agree with TRBD1. V lost 5 bases to trimming and J lost 4 bases; unmatched junction nucleotides: 6. Germline V gene sequence: CDR1 LNHDA, CDR2 SQIVND (reference sequence). The CDR3 loop spans 15 amino acids. The CDR3 is CASSSPGQGAYEQYF. The CDR3 DNA is TGTGCCAGTAGTTCTCCGGGACAGGGGGCGTACGAGCAGTACTTC.

This clone was recorded only once. V is TRBV4-3 and J is TRBJ1-1; D not certain. Trimming shortened V by 0 bases and J by 6 bases, and 14 bases separated the two germline ends. CDR3 length: 15 residues. CDR1 and CDR2 from the germline V gene are LGHNA and YSLEER. The CDR3 reads CASSQDLYLGAEAFF. CDR3 bases: TGCGCCAGCAGCCAAGATCTGTACCTGGGAGCTGAAGCTTTCTTT.

A single count supports this clone. V is TRBV11-2 and J is TRBJ2-5; possible D gene TRBD2, 7 bases. This CDR3 has 18 amino acids. Germline values: CDR1 SGHAT, CDR2 FQNNGV. V gave up 1 base and J gave up 3 bases, with 21 bases separating them. This CDR3 reads CASSLGILGGGKKETQYF. The CDR3, as DNA: TGTGCCAGCAGCTTAGGGATTTTGGGCGGGGGCAAAAAAGAGACCCAGTACTTC.

This clone occurred once. This chain links TRBV18 with TRBJ2-3, with D perhaps given as TRBD1 or TRBD2 (6 bases each). V was trimmed by 3 bases and J by 4 bases, leaving 14 bases between them. This CDR3 region has 15 residues. Germline V lookup: CDR1 KGHSH, CDR2 LQKENI. The CDR3 DNA reads as TGTGCCAGCTCACCCTACACGGGGGCATCAGATACGCAGTATTTT. Amino acid sequence: CASSPYTGASDTQYF.

The chain links TRBV3-1 (or the pseudogene TRBV3-2) to TRBJ2-5; D is ambiguous. The CDR3 contains 14 residues. Germline V gene lookup returns CDR1 LGHDT and CDR2 YNNKEL (reference sequence). Trimming took 0 bases from V and 1 from J, leaving 6 bases between them. The CDR3 spells CASSQENTQETQYF. DNA of the CDR3: TGTGCCAGCAGCCAAGAGAACACCCAAGAGACCCAGTACTTC.

Remarks on this clone: Other DNA sequences within the sample encode an identical CDR3. The chain combines TRBV30 with TRBJ1-2, with D perhaps TRBD1 (5 bases). CDR1 GTSNPN and CDR2 SVGIG come from the germline V gene (reference sequence). This CDR3 has 12 residues. Trimming pared 3 bases from V and 3 bases from J, leaving 8 bases between. The CDR3 region has the DNA TGTGCCTGGAGCGGGGGGGACTATGGCTACACCTTC. Its translation: CAWSGGDYGYTF.

The chain links TRBV5-1 to TRBJ2-2; TRBD1 aligns across 8 bases. Germline lookup yields CDR1 SGHRS and CDR2 YFSETQ. After removal of 0 bases from V and 6 bases from J, the junction contained 4 bases not matched to a gene. CDR3 length: 15 residues. CDR3 protein: CASSLAGTGSGELFF. The CDR3 DNA is TGCGCCAGCAGCTTGGCCGGGACAGGCTCCGGGGAGCTGTTTTTT.

V and J are TRBV20-1 and TRBJ1-1; D gene unclear. V was clipped by 6 bases and J by 1 base, with 6 bases between them. The CDR3 has 11 residues. Germline CDR1 reads DFQATT; CDR2 reads SNEGSKA (reference sequence). CDR3 protein: CSAGKNTEAFF. As DNA, the CDR3 is TGCAGTGCAGGGAAGAACACTGAAGCTTTCTTT.

The rearrangement uses TRBV20-1 and TRBJ2-4; D might be TRBD2 (7 bases). This CDR3 contains 15 residues. Germline CDR1 and CDR2: DFQATT and SNEGSKA (reference sequence). Trimming removed 3 bases from V and 5 bases from J, with 17 bases in between. The CDR3 bases are TGCAGTGCTAGTAGGGAGGCGGGGGCCGAAAACATTCAGTACTTC. Its translation is CSASREAGAENIQYF.

The chain is built from TRBV19 and TRBJ2-4; unclear D gene. The V and J ends lost 5 bases and 0 bases respectively, with 20 bases between them. In germline, CDR1 is LNHDA, CDR2 SQIVND (reference sequence). CDR3 length: 18 residues. CDR3 sequence reads: CASSDQNRGLLAKNIQYF. The CDR3 bases are TGTGCCAGTAGTGACCAAAACAGAGGCTTATTAGCCAAAAACATTCAGTACTTC.

The chain employs TRBV10-3 and TRBJ2-5; D perhaps matches TRBD1 (8 bases). Trimming removed 7 bases from V and 3 bases from J, with 18 bases in between. CDR1 is ENHRY and CDR2 is SYGVKD in the germline V gene. CDR3 size: 15 residues. This CDR3 reads CAIKGGLQGEETQYF. CDR3 DNA: TGTGCCATCAAAGGGGGACTACAGGGGGAAGAGACCCAGTACTTC.

In its sample, this clone was seen once. J is TRBJ2-1 and V is TRBV5-1, with a tentative D call TRBD2 (5 bases). Per germline, CDR1 SGHRS and CDR2 YFSETQ. Trimming cost V 2 bases and J 5 bases, with 14 bases left between them. There are 15 residues in the CDR3. For the CDR3, the DNA is TGCGCCAGCAGCTTCGGACTGCAAAGCCACAATGAGCAGTTCTTC. It translates to CASSFGLQSHNEQFF.

This clone was found once. The V call is TRBV11-2, the J call TRBJ1-5; D might be TRBD1 (5 bases). There are 15 residues in the CDR3. Germline CDR1 SGHAT, CDR2 FQNNGV. With 1 base removed from V and 5 bases from J, the gap between germline ends came to 12 bases. CDR3 region: CASSLGGSVYQPQHF. In nucleotides, the CDR3 is TGTGCCAGCAGCTTAGGGGGCTCTGTCTATCAGCCCCAGCATTTT.

The V gene is TRBV12-5, the J gene TRBJ2-7, with 10 bases lining up with TRBD1. Germline assignment: CDR1 LGHNT and CDR2 FRNRAP. This CDR3 is 16 amino acids long. V dropped 2 bases and J dropped 2; count of bases not matched to a gene: 6. The CDR3 region has the DNA TGTGCTAGTGGTTTGTATGCGGGACAGGGGACCTACGAGCAGTACTTC. Translated, it gives CASGLYAGQGTYEQYF.

Here the CDR3 DNA reads TGTGCCAGCAGCTTGTACGGCCAGGCAAATTCACCCCTCCACTTT. This gives the protein CASSLYGQANSPLHF. V gene TRBV5-5 combines with J gene TRBJ1-6; D ambiguous. V was clipped by 1 base and J by 7 bases, with 12 bases between them. Germline V gene data show CDR1 as SGHKS and CDR2 as YYEKEE (reference sequence). CDR3 length: 15 residues. The whole variable domain, remainder taken from reference TRBV5-5 and TRBJ1-6, is DAGVTQSPTHLIKTRGQQVTLRCSPISGHKSVSWYQQVLGQGPQFIFQYYEKEERGRGNFPDRFSARQFPNYSSELNVNALLLGDSALYLCASSLYGQANSPLHFGNGTRLTVT.

The chain has TRBV9 and TRBJ2-3; 11 bases are a match to TRBD1. CDR1 is SGDLS, CDR2 YYNGEE, per germline. Germline trimming cut 2 bases from V and 4 bases from J; bases unmatched to any gene: 6. The CDR3 length is 16 residues. CDR3 protein: CASSVGQGATADTQYF. CDR3 DNA sequence: TGTGCCAGCAGCGTTGGACAGGGGGCTACAGCAGATACGCAGTATTTT.

The rearrangement joins TRBV25-1 to TRBJ1-6; D uncertain. V lost 2 bases to trimming and J lost 5 bases, with 19 bases between them. Germline loops: CDR1 MGHDK, CDR2 SYGVNS. The CDR3 length is 18 residues. Written as DNA, the CDR3 is TGTGCCAGCAGTGAACCCAGAGGGCCCTCAGGTAATAATTCACCCCTCCACTTT. Protein product: CASSEPRGPSGNNSPLHF.